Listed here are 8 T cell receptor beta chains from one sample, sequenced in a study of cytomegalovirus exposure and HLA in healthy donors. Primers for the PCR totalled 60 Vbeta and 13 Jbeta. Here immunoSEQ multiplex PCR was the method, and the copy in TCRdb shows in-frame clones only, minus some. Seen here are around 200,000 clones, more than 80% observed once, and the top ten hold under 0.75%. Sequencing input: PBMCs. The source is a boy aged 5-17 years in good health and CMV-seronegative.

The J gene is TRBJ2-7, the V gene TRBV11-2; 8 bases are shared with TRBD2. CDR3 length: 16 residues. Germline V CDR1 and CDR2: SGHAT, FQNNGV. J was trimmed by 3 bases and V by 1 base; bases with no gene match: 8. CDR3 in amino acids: CASSLGPGGVNYEQYF. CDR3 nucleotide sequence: TGTGCCAGCAGCTTAGGGCCCGGGGGGGTAAACTACGAGCAGTACTTC. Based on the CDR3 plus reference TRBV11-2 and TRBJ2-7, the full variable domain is EAGVAQSPRYKIIEKRQSVAFWCNPISGHATLYWYQQILGQGPKLLIQFQNNGVVDDSQLPKDRFSAERLKGVDSTLKIQPAKLEDSAVYLCASSLGPGGVNYEQYFGPGTRLTVT.

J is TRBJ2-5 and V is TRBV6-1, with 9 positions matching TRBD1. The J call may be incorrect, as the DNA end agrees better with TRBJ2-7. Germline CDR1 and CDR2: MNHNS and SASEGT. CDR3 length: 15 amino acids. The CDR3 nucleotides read TGTGCCAGTAGGCGTCTGATGGACAGGGGCTACGAGCAGTACTTC. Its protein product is CASRRLMDRGYEQYF.

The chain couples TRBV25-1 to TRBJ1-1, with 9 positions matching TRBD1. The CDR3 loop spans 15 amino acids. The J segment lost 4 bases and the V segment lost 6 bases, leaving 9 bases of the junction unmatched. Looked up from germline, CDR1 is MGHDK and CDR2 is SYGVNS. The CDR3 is CASRAMDRGGTEAFF. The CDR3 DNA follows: TGTGCCAGCAGAGCAATGGACAGGGGCGGCACTGAAGCTTTCTTT. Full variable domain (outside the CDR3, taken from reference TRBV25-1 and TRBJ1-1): EADIYQTPRYLVIGTGKKITLECSQTMGHDKMYWYQQDPGMELHLIHYSYGVNSTEKGDLSSESTVSRIRTEHFPLTLESARPSHTSQYLCASRAMDRGGTEAFFGQGTRLTVV.

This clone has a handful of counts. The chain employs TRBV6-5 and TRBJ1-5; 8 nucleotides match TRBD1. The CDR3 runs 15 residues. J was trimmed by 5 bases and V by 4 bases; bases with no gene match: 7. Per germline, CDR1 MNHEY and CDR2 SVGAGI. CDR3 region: CASSSQGAPYQPQHF. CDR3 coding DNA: TGTGCCAGCAGTTCCCAGGGGGCTCCCTATCAGCCCCAGCATTTT.

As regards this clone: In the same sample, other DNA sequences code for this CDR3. Written as DNA, the CDR3 is TGTGCCAGCAGCGTAAGGGGGAACACCGGGGAGCTGTTTTTT. Protein sequence: CASSVRGNTGELFF. The chain is built from TRBV9 and TRBJ2-2, with D possibly being TRBD1 (5 bases). Looked up from germline, CDR1 is SGDLS and CDR2 is YYNGEE. CDR3 size: 14 residues. Trimming cost V 1 base and J 1 base, with 5 bases left between them.

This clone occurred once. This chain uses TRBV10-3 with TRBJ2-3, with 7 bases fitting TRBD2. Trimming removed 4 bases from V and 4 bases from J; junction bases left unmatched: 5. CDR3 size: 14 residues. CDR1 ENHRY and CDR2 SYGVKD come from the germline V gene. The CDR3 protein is CAISAEGGPDTQYF. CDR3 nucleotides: TGTGCCATCAGTGCGGAGGGAGGGCCAGATACGCAGTATTTT.

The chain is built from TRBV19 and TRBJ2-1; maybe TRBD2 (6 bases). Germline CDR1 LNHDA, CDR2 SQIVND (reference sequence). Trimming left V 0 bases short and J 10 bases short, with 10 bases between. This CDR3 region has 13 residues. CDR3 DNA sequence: TGTGCCAGTAGTATAGATCGACGGGAGGAGCAGTTCTTC. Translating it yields CASSIDRREEQFF.

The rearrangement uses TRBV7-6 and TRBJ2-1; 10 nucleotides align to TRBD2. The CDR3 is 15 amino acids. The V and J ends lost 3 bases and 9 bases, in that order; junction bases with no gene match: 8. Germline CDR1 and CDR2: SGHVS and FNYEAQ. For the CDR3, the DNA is TGTGCCAGCAGCTTGGGTCTAGCGGGAGACATTGAGCAGTTCTTC. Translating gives CASSLGLAGDIEQFF.